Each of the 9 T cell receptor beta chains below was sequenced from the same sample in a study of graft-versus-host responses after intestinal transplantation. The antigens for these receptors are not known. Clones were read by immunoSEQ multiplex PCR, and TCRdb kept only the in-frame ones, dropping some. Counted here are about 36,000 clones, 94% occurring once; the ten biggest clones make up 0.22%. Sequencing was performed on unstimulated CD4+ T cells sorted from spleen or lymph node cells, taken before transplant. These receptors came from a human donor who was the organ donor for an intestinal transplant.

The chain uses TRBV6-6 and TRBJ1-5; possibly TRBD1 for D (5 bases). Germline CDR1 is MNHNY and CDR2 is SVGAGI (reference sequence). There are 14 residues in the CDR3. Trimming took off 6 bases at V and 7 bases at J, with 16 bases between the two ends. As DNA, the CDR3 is TGTGCCAGCAGACGGGGACGGTGGGAACAGCCCCAGCATTTT. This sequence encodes CASRRGRWEQPQHF.

The CDR3 here is CASSIEVGQGGNQPQHF. DNA of the CDR3: TGTGCCAGTAGTATAGAAGTTGGACAGGGTGGCAATCAGCCCCAGCATTTT. The V call is TRBV19, the J call TRBJ1-5, with TRBD1 matching 8 bases. Germline CDR1 and CDR2: LNHDA and SQIVND (reference sequence). The CDR3 loop spans 17 amino acids. V dropped 0 bases and J dropped 2; count of bases not matched to a gene: 6.

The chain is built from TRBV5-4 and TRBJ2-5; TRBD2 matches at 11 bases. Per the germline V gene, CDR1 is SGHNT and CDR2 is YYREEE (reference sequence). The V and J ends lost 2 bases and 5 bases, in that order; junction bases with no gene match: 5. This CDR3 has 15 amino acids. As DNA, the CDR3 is TGTGCCAGCAGCTTATTAGCGGGGGGGTCCGAGACCCAGTACTTC. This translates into CASSLLAGGSETQYF.

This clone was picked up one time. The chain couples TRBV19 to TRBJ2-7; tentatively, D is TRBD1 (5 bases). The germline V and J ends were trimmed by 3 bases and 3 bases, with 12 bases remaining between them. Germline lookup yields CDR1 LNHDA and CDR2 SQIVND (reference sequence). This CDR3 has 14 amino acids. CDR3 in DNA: TGTGCCAGTAGTATGTCCCAGGGTGTCTACGAGCAGTACTTC. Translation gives CASSMSQGVYEQYF.

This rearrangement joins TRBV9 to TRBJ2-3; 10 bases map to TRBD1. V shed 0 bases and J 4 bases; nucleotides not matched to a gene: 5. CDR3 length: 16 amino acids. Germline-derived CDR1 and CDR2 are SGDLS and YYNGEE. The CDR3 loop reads CASSVGGTGVPDTQYF. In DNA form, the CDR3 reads TGTGCCAGCAGCGTAGGAGGGACAGGGGTCCCAGATACGCAGTATTTT.

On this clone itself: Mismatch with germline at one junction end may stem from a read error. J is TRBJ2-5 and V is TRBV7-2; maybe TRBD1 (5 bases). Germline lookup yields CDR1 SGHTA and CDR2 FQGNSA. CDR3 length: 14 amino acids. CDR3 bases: TGTGCCAGCAGCGTGACTGGGGCCCAAGGGACCCAGTACTTC. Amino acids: CASSVTGAQGTQYF.

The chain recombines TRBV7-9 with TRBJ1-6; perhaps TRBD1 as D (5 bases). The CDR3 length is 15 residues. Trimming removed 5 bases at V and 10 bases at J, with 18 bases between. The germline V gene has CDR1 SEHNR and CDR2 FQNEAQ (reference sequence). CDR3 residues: CASSSYTGGPSPLHF. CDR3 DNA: TGTGCCAGCAGCAGCTATACAGGTGGCCCATCACCCCTCCACTTT.

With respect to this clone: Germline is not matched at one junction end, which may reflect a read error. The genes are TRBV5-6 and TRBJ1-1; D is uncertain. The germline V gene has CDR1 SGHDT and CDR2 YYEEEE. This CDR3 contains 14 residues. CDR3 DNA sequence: TGTGCCAACAGCTTGGTTAGGAAAAACACTGAAGCTTTCTTT. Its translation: CANSLVRKNTEAFF.

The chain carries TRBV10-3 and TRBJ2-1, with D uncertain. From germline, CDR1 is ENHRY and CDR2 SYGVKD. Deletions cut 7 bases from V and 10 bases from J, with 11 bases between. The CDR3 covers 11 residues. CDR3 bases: TGTGCCATCACATCGGGTGGCGAGCAGTTCTTC. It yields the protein CAITSGGEQFF.